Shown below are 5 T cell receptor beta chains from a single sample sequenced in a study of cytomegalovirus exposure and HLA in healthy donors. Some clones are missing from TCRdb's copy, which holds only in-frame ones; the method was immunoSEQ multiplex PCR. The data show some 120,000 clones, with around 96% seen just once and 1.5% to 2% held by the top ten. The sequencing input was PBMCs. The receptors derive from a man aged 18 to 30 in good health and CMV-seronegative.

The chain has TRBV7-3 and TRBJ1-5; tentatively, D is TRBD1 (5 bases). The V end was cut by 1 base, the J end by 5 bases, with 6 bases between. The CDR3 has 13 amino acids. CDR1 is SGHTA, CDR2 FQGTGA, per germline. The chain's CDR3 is CASSLSRDQPQHF. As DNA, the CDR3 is TGTGCCAGCAGCTTAAGCAGGGATCAGCCCCAGCATTTT. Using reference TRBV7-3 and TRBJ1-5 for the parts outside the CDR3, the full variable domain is GAGVSQTPSNKVTEKGKYVELRCDPISGHTALYWYRQSLGQGPEFLIYFQGTGAADDSGLPNDRFFAVRPEGSVSTLKIQRTERGDSAVYLCASSLSRDQPQHFGDGTRLSIL.

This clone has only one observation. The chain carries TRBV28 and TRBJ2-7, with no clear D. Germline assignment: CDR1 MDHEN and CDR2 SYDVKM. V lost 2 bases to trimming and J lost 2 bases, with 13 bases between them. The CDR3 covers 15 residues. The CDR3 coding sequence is TGTGCCAGCAGTTTAGTAGTGCAGGCCACCTACGAGCAGTACTTC. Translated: CASSLVVQATYEQYF.

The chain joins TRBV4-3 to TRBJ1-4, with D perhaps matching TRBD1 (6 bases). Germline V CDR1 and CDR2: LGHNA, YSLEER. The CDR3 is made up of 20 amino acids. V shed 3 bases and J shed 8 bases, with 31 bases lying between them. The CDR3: CASSHGEGDPGWGRREKLFF. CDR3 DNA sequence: TGCGCCAGCAGCCATGGGGAGGGGGACCCGGGTTGGGGACGGAGGGAAAAACTGTTTTTT.

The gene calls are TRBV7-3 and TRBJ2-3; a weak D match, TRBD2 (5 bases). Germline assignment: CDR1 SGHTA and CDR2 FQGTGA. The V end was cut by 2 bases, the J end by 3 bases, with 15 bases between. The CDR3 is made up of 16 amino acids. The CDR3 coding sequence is TGTGCCAGCAGCTTATTCGGGGAAGAGTGGACAGATACGCAGTATTTT. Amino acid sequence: CASSLFGEEWTDTQYF.

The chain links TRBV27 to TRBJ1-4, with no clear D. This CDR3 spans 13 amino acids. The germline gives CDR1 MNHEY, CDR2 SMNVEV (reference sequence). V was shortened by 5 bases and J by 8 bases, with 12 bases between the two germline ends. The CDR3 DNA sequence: TGTGCCAGCAGTCCCCTCCAGCGGGAAAAACTGTTTTTT. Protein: CASSPLQREKLFF.